The entry that follows covers one T cell receptor (beta chain) sequence. The target antigen is unknown. These data originate in a study of beta chain features in type 1 diabetes. Via CD45RO/CCR7/CD25/CD127/CD95/CD27, cells of the CD4+ naive, central memory, regulatory and stem cell-like memory subsets were sorted. Isolated RNA was reverse transcribed in full, so expressed TCRB transcripts were sequenced. It was found that naive, central memory and regulatory T cell samples averaged about 4 million reads. Assay: immunoSEQ multiplex PCR; the TCRdb copy retains only in-frame clones and omits some. The sample consists of fewer than 350,000 clones, about 20% of them appearing once. Germline-derived CDR1 and CDR2 are SGHVS and FNYEAQ. Trimming removed 2 bases from V and 1 base from J; junction bases left unmatched: 5. The CDR3 covers 16 residues. The study's findings and limits: Sampled from patients, naive, central memory and Treg TCRB repertoires appeared more similar than those sampled from healthy donors.

The chain joins TRBV7-6 to TRBJ2-7; TRBD1 aligns across 10 bases. The clonotype comes from a woman aged 18-30 years in good health. The material sequenced was naive CD4+ T cells from blood. CDR3 loop: CASSLIGDRGSYEQYF. In DNA form, the CDR3 reads TGTGCCAGCAGCTTAATCGGGGACAGGGGATCCTACGAGCAGTACTTC.